This is a list of T cell receptor beta chains from one sample in a study of patients and donors after allogeneic stem cell transplantation. TCRdb re-analysed the RT-PCR reads in MiXCR, keeping a single row per CDR3 protein. The repertoire includes approximately 160,000 distinct CDR3 sequences, approximately 25% of them detected once, and approximately 26% sits in the top ten. What was sequenced was blood, either unsorted or a sorted T cell fraction (not recorded which). These receptors all come from a human donor who was either an allogeneic HSCT recipient or a stem cell or donor lymphocyte infusion donor (not recorded which). It is not recorded whose cells these are; they may come from a transplant donor. Each CDR3 is given without its conserved first and last residue. Clone sizes are given selectively: once, few, many, or a class where the clone is expanded.

few,TRBJ2-3,TRBV2,ASSDVFGDISTDTQY
many,TRBJ1-4,TRBV10-3,ATGLGTNEKLF
few,TRBJ1-2,TRBV10-3,AIRRVLQYGYT
few,TRBJ1-5,TRBV2,ASQQGFSNQPQH
NA,TRBJ1-2,TRBV5-1,ASSLFSADGYT
NA,TRBJ2-5,TRBV12-3/TRBV12-4,ASKPTRAEETQY
few,TRBJ1-2,TRBV6-6,ASSPGPT
few,TRBJ2-7,TRBV7-9,ASSPQGPAAIYEQY
NA,TRBJ1-4,TRBV28,ASSLRVTNEKLF
NA,TRBJ2-2,TRBV11-3,ASSLGSRVIAGELF
NA,TRBJ2-7,TRBV20-1,SARDPRPQGSSYEQY
NA,TRBJ2-5,TRBV5-1,AIIDRGLTTQY
NA,TRBJ2-2,TRBV3-1,ASSQDLLQGRTGELF
NA,TRBJ1-1,TRBV18,ASTSTGRREAF
NA,TRBJ2-3,TRBV10-3,AISIAGGTDTQY
NA,TRBJ1-5,TRBV12-3/TRBV12-4,ASNPGAQGEQPQH
NA,TRBJ2-7,TRBV5-1,ASSPQGSTYEQY
NA,TRBJ2-2,TRBV3-1,ASSGAGNTGELF
few,TRBJ1-1,TRBV6-5,ASSPTGAVNTEAF
few,TRBJ1-5,TRBV5-5,ASRPTTGTNQPQH
many,TRBJ2-3,TRBV12-3/TRBV12-4,ASSSRHLLTDTQY
few,TRBJ2-2,TRBV20-1,SATTGTGGTGELF
many,TRBJ1-4,TRBV12-3/TRBV12-4,ASSPQGRNEKLF
few,TRBJ2-5,TRBV9,ASSVGVKETQY
few,TRBJ1-3,TRBV3-1,ASSHGTGDYTIY
few,TRBJ1-1,TRBV11-2,ASSLGSADTEAF
few,TRBJ1-2,TRBV20-1,SASHREGYGYT
few,TRBJ1-3,TRBV5-1,ASSVGQLSGNTIY